Listed below are T cell receptor beta chains from one sample, sequenced in a study of shared clonotypes between healthy human individuals. The assay was immunoSEQ multiplex PCR, and TCRdb's table has in-frame clones only and misses some. The sample holds under 650,000 clones, 90% to 96% seen once. The specimen sequenced was naive CD4+ T cells sorted from blood. The receptor source for this set is a woman aged 30 to 39 in good health. CDR3s include the opening cysteine and the closing phenylalanine or tryptophan. A D gene is named only where the DNA matches it firmly. Only some rows state a clone size, as once, few, many or a class for expanded clones.

V: TRBV16
J: TRBJ2-1
D: NA
size: NA
DNA: TGTGCCAGCAGCCAAAGACTGGATGAGCAGTTCTTC
CDR3: CASSQRLDEQFF

V: TRBV19
J: TRBJ2-7
D: TRBD2
size: NA
DNA: TGTGCCAGTAGCATAGGGCTAGCGGGGTCCTACGAGCAGTACTTC
CDR3: CASSIGLAGSYEQYF

V: TRBV19
J: TRBJ2-1
D: TRBD1
size: NA
DNA: TGTGCCAGTAGTATTGGGGACAGGACTTCTGGGCAGTTCTTC
CDR3: CASSIGDRTSGQFF

V: TRBV6-1
J: TRBJ2-4
D: NA
size: NA
DNA: TGTGCCAGCAGTGCATACATTCAGTACTTC
CDR3: CASSAYIQYF

V: TRBV19
J: TRBJ2-1
D: TRBD2
size: NA
DNA: TGTGCCAGTAGTGTTAGCGGGAGAGCTTGGTACAATGAGCAGTTCTTC
CDR3: CASSVSGRAWYNEQFF

V: TRBV6-5
J: TRBJ1-3
D: NA
size: NA
DNA: TGTGCCAGCAGTTACTCTGGCACGGACTCTGGAAACACCATATATTTT
CDR3: CASSYSGTDSGNTIYF

V: TRBV28
J: TRBJ2-5
D: TRBD2
size: NA
DNA: TGTGCCAGCAGCCAACCTCTAGCGGGAGGGCCGTACTTC
CDR3: CASSQPLAGGPYF

V: TRBV7-2
J: TRBJ2-7
D: NA
size: NA
DNA: TGTGCCAGCAGCTCCGGGACAACCTACGAGCAGTACTTC
CDR3: CASSSGTTYEQYF

V: TRBV28
J: TRBJ2-2
D: NA
size: once
DNA: TGTGCCAGCAGTTTATCGAGGGTCGGGACCGGGGAGCTGTTTTTT
CDR3: CASSLSRVGTGELFF

V: TRBV6-1
J: TRBJ2-2
D: NA
size: NA
DNA: TGTGCCAGCAGTGAAGCCCCGCGAGGACAGCTGAACACCGGGGAGCTGTTTTTT
CDR3: CASSEAPRGQLNTGELFF

V: TRBV6-4
J: TRBJ2-7
D: NA
size: NA
DNA: TGTGCCAGCAGTGACGAGTTCTCGGGCTCCTACGAGCAGTACTTC
CDR3: CASSDEFSGSYEQYF

V: TRBV10-3
J: TRBJ2-7
D: NA
size: once
DNA: TGTGCCGTCCGGGACAGTCGGAGGGACGAGCAGTACTTC
CDR3: CAVRDSRRDEQYF

V: TRBV6-6
J: TRBJ2-7
D: NA
size: NA
DNA: TGTGCCAGCAGGTTGGCTCACGAGCAGTACTTC
CDR3: CASRLAHEQYF

V: TRBV18
J: TRBJ2-7
D: NA
size: NA
DNA: TGTGCCAGCTCACCTATATTGACTCCTGCCTACGAGCAGTACTTC
CDR3: CASSPILTPAYEQYF

V: TRBV11-2
J: TRBJ2-5
D: TRBD2
size: NA
DNA: TGTGCCAGCAGCTTATTCCCCCCGACTAGCGGGAGTCTTCGGGAGACCCAGTACTTC
CDR3: CASSLFPPTSGSLRETQYF

V: TRBV5-4
J: TRBJ2-1
D: NA
size: NA
DNA: TGTGCCAGCAGCTTGGTAACCAGCTTCGACCACGTTCTTTACAATGAGCAGTTCTTC
CDR3: CASSLVTSFDHVLYNEQFF

V: TRBV18
J: TRBJ2-3
D: NA
size: NA
DNA: TGTGCCAGCTCACCACAGTCCAGCCCTGGCACAGATACGCAGTATTTT
CDR3: CASSPQSSPGTDTQYF

V: TRBV19
J: TRBJ2-5
D: TRBD2
size: NA
DNA: TGTGCCAGTAGTATTTTTCGTAGTCCTAGCGGGAGAGATCAGTACTTC
CDR3: CASSIFRSPSGRDQYF

V: TRBV7-3
J: TRBJ2-5
D: TRBD2
size: NA
DNA: TGTGCCAGCAGTCGCGGGGCAGCCGGGCGGGAGGGCCTAGAGACCCAGTACTTC
CDR3: CASSRGAAGREGLETQYF

V: TRBV28
J: TRBJ2-6
D: NA
size: NA
DNA: TGTGCCAGCTCTGGAGCTGGGGCCAACGTCCTGACTTTC
CDR3: CASSGAGANVLTF

V: TRBV5-1
J: TRBJ1-2
D: TRBD1
size: NA
DNA: TGCGCCAGCAGCTTGGTACAGGGGGCAGGAGGCTACACCTTC
CDR3: CASSLVQGAGGYTF

V: TRBV28
J: TRBJ2-5
D: NA
size: NA
DNA: TGTGCCAGCAGTTTGGTGGAGAGGGCCCAGTACTTC
CDR3: CASSLVERAQYF

V: TRBV11-2
J: TRBJ1-5
D: NA
size: NA
DNA: TGTGCCAGCAGTTACAAGGGGAATAGCAATCAGCCCCAGCATTTT
CDR3: CASSYKGNSNQPQHF

V: TRBV10-3
J: TRBJ1-2
D: TRBD1
size: NA
DNA: TGTGCCATCAGTGAGTCGACAGGGAACTATGGCTACACCTTC
CDR3: CAISESTGNYGYTF

V: TRBV19
J: TRBJ2-5
D: NA
size: NA
DNA: TGTGCCAGTAGTATGGGTAGCGCCCCACGATGGGAGACCCAGTACTTC
CDR3: CASSMGSAPRWETQYF

V: TRBV19
J: TRBJ1-2
D: NA
size: NA
DNA: TGTGCCAGTAGCTATCGGGGGGCGGTTGTTGGCTACACCTTC
CDR3: CASSYRGAVVGYTF

V: TRBV5-4
J: TRBJ1-1
D: NA
size: NA
DNA: TGTGCCACGTCGGGAACGGACACTGAAGCTTTCTTT
CDR3: CATSGTDTEAFF

V: TRBV10-1
J: TRBJ2-2
D: NA
size: NA
DNA: TGCGCCAGCAGTGAGAGTAGCCCCCCCGGGGAGCTGTTTTTT
CDR3: CASSESSPPGELFF

V: TRBV5-1
J: TRBJ1-2
D: NA
size: NA
DNA: TGCGCCAGCAGCTCCTATACAGGGAATGGCTACACCTTC
CDR3: CASSSYTGNGYTF

V: TRBV25-1
J: TRBJ2-3
D: NA
size: NA
DNA: TGTGCCAGCAGTGACACAAACACAGATACGCAGTATTTT
CDR3: CASSDTNTDTQYF

V: TRBV18
J: TRBJ1-4
D: TRBD1
size: NA
DNA: TGTGCCAGCTCACCAGGACAGGGGCCTGAAAAACTGTTTTTT
CDR3: CASSPGQGPEKLFF

V: TRBV2
J: TRBJ1-2
D: TRBD1
size: NA
DNA: TGTGCCAGCAGTGCGACTAGAGACAGGGGTTTATATGGCTACACCTTC
CDR3: CASSATRDRGLYGYTF

V: TRBV5-1
J: TRBJ2-1
D: TRBD2
size: once
DNA: TGCGCCAGCAATACAGCGGGAGGACGGAACAATGAGCAGTTCTTC
CDR3: CASNTAGGRNNEQFF